Shown below are 27 T cell receptor beta chains from a single sample sequenced in a study of T cells in Graves' hyperthyroidism and ophthalmopathy. Researchers amplified the TCR beta CDR3 regions from RNA transcripts. RT-PCR in the first round (using the HTBI primer set) targeted the TCR CDR3. MiXCR was run by TCRdb on the multiplex PCR reads, yielding one entry per CDR3 protein. Among 250,000 to 300,000 distinct CDR3 sequences listed, approximately 15% were seen once. Material: blood. These receptors were obtained from a woman in her forties with Graves' hyperthyroidism that later progressed to Graves' ophthalmopathy.

The CDR3 loop is CASSLVIVGQHQETQYF. CDR3 in DNA: TGTGCCAGCAGCTTAGTTATCGTGGGACAGCACCAAGAGACCCAGTACTTC. The chain employs TRBV7-9 and TRBJ2-5; 7 bases fit TRBD1. CDR1 and CDR2 from the germline V gene are SEHNR and FQNEAQ (reference sequence). J lost 0 bases, V lost 1 base, and 8 bases had no gene match. CDR3 length equals 17 residues.

The V call is TRBV28, the J call TRBJ1-1; tentatively, D is TRBD1 (6 bases). The ends were cut back, 3 bases at V and 3 bases at J, with 14 bases in the middle. This CDR3 spans 15 amino acids. The germline gives CDR1 MDHEN, CDR2 SYDVKM. This CDR3 is CASSLGGRGYTEAFF. In DNA, the CDR3 is TGTGCCAGCAGTTTGGGGGGCAGGGGCTACACTGAAGCTTTCTTT. Supplemented by reference TRBV28 and TRBJ1-1, the full variable domain reads DVKVTQSSRYLVKRTGEKVFLECVQDMDHENMFWYRQDPGLGLRLIYFSYDVKMKEKGDIPEGYSVSREKKERFSLILESASTNQTSMYLCASSLGGRGYTEAFFGQGTRLTVV.

Comments on this clonotype: A read error may explain this, as a much larger clone is one base away. The chain combines TRBV10-2 with TRBJ2-7, with D perhaps TRBD2 (5 bases). Germline CDR1 and CDR2: WSHSY and SAAADI. The CDR3 is 13 amino acids. CDR3 region: CAGSDGITYEQYF. The CDR3 region has the DNA TGCGCCGGCAGTGACGGGATTACCTACGAGCAGTACTTC.

This clonotype came up many times. This chain joins TRBV12-3 or TRBV12-4 and TRBJ2-7, with unresolved D. Trimming took off 2 bases at V and 6 bases at J, with 11 bases between the two ends. The CDR3 length is 13 residues. The CDR3 region has the DNA TGTGCCAGCAGTTTATATAGAGGAGTCGAGCAGTACTTC. This gives the protein CASSLYRGVEQYF.

This clonotype was seen repeatedly, ten times or more. The chain uses TRBV7-9 and TRBJ2-3; 8 bases are shared with TRBD1. The CDR3 is made up of 17 amino acids. From germline, CDR1 is SEHNR and CDR2 FQNEAQ (reference sequence). Losses at the gene ends were 5 bases for V and 2 bases for J; bases not matched to a gene: 12. This chain's CDR3 is CASSAKDRVGPTDTQYF. CDR3 nucleotide sequence: TGTGCCAGCAGCGCAAAGGACAGGGTAGGGCCCACAGATACGCAGTATTTT.

There are many counts of this clonotype. The rearrangement links TRBV12-3 or TRBV12-4 to TRBJ2-7; 8 bases fit TRBD1. The V segment lost 2 bases and the J segment 7 bases; nucleotides outside the gene matches: 7. The CDR3 extends over 14 amino acids. As DNA, the CDR3 is TGTGCCAGCAGTTTAAAAGTCAGGGGGCTTGAGCAGTACTTC. Encoded protein: CASSLKVRGLEQYF.

This clonotype showed up many times. V is TRBV19 and J is TRBJ2-3, with 10 positions matching TRBD2. The CDR3 covers 14 residues. Germline loops: CDR1 LNHDA, CDR2 SQIVND (reference sequence). Germline trimming cut 3 bases from V and 3 bases from J; bases unmatched to any gene: 0. In nucleotides, the CDR3 is TGTGCCAGTAGTATGACTAGCGGGACAGATACGCAGTATTTT. This gives the protein CASSMTSGTDTQYF.

At least ten counts were recorded for this clonotype. V and J are TRBV18 and TRBJ1-1, with TRBD1 as a possible D gene (5 bases). The CDR3 spans 14 residues. V was clipped by 5 bases and J by 3 bases, with 13 bases between them. Germline lookup yields CDR1 KGHSH and CDR2 LQKENI. This CDR3 reads CASSSYGGDTEAFF. As DNA, the CDR3 is TGTGCCAGCTCAAGCTACGGGGGGGACACTGAAGCTTTCTTT. Full variable domain (outside the CDR3, taken from reference TRBV18 and TRBJ1-1): NAGVMQNPRHLVRRRGQEARLRCSPMKGHSHVYWYRQLPEEGLKFMVYLQKENIIDESGMPKERFSAEFPKEGPSILRIQQVVRGDSAAYFCASSSYGGDTEAFFGQGTRLTVV.

As for this clonotype: Germline is not matched at one junction end, which may reflect a read error. The chain is built from TRBV4-2 and TRBJ1-5; D gene unclear. Per the germline V gene, CDR1 is LGHNA and CDR2 is YNFKEQ. The CDR3 is 16 residues long. The CDR3 bases are TGTGCCAGCAGCCATGATCGTTTCGTTAGCAATCAGCCCCACCATTTT. Amino acids: CASSHDRFVSNQPHHF.

This clonotype was recorded many times. The genes are TRBV2 and TRBJ2-2; 8 bases map to TRBD2. This CDR3 region has 17 residues. V shed 3 bases, J shed 1 base, and the junction held 7 bases outside the gene matches. Per the germline V gene, CDR1 is SNHLY and CDR2 is FYNNEI. The CDR3 nucleotides are TGTGCCAGCAGTGATGGGTTAGCGGGAAAGAACACCGGGGAGCTGTTTTTT. This codes for CASSDGLAGKNTGELFF.

This clonotype was observed many times. The chain links TRBV5-1 to TRBJ1-1; TRBD1 might be the D (5 bases). The CDR3 has 16 amino acids. V was pared by 3 bases and J by 4 bases, with 19 bases between. Germline V CDR1 and CDR2: SGHRS, YFSETQ. CDR3 nucleotides: TGCGCCAGCAGCTCGGCTATGCAAGGGGCGCTCACTGAAGCTTTCTTT. As protein: CASSSAMQGALTEAFF. The entire variable domain, with the rest obtained from reference TRBV5-1 and TRBJ1-1, is as follows: KAGVTQTPRYLIKTRGQQVTLSCSPISGHRSVSWYQQTPGQGLQFLFEYFSETQRNKGNFPGRFSGRQFSNSRSEMNVSTLELGDSALYLCASSSAMQGALTEAFFGQGTRLTVV.

This clonotype was recorded at least ten times. The V call is TRBV2, the J call TRBJ2-7, with D perhaps matching TRBD2 (5 bases). V dropped 2 bases and J dropped 3 bases, with 17 bases sitting between them. The CDR3 runs 16 residues. CDR1 SNHLY and CDR2 FYNNEI come from the germline V gene. The CDR3 loop is CASSETALGLSYEQYF. DNA for the CDR3: TGTGCCAGCAGTGAAACCGCATTAGGACTTAGCTACGAGCAGTACTTC.

This clonotype came up many times. The J gene is TRBJ1-2, the V gene TRBV12-3 or TRBV12-4; 10 positions match TRBD1. V lost 6 bases, J lost 5 bases, and 6 bases stayed unmatched. This CDR3 is built from 14 residues. The CDR3 sequence: CASRHSGQGYGYTF. In DNA, the CDR3 is TGTGCCAGCAGACACTCGGGACAGGGGTATGGCTACACCTTC.

This clonotype was seen at least ten times. This chain uses TRBV30 with TRBJ1-5; 7 bases are shared with TRBD1. V shed 2 bases and J 5 bases; nucleotides not matched to a gene: 3. CDR3 length: 13 amino acids. Germline V gives CDR1 GTSNPN, CDR2 SVGIG (reference sequence). CDR3 loop: CAWSRQGDQPQHF. The CDR3 DNA sequence: TGTGCCTGGAGTCGACAGGGAGATCAGCCCCAGCATTTT.

This clonotype was detected ten times or more. The chain is built from TRBV12-3 or TRBV12-4 and TRBJ2-3; TRBD2 agrees at 7 bases. The CDR3 runs to 14 residues. Germline trimming cut 5 bases from V and 6 bases from J; bases unmatched to any gene: 8. CDR3 protein: CASSPSGGRDTQYF. The CDR3 region has the DNA TGTGCCAGCAGTCCTTCGGGGGGTAGGGATACGCAGTATTTT.

The sample holds a few counts of this clonotype. The V and J genes are TRBV18 and TRBJ1-5, with 8 bases lining up with TRBD1. J was trimmed by 3 bases and V by 6 bases; bases with no gene match: 7. The V gene's germline CDR1 is KGHSH and CDR2 LQKENI. This CDR3 region has 15 residues. CDR3 coding DNA: TGTGCCAGCTCCTCGGGACAGGTATACAATCAGCCCCAGCATTTT. It is translated as CASSSGQVYNQPQHF.

This clonotype was detected ten times or more. The chain combines TRBV27 with TRBJ1-3, with D possibly matching TRBD1 (5 bases). V was shortened by 5 bases and J by 8 bases, with 16 bases between the two germline ends. The CDR3 is 14 residues long. Germline CDR1 MNHEY, CDR2 SMNVEV (reference sequence). The CDR3 spells CASSPPLLGDTIYF. CDR3 in DNA: TGTGCCAGCAGTCCCCCCCTATTGGGGGACACCATATATTTT.

This clonotype was seen a single time. The V call is TRBV28, the J call TRBJ2-5; 9 bases are a match to TRBD1. Germline V gene sequence: CDR1 MDHEN, CDR2 SYDVKM. The trim removed 2 bases at V and 9 bases at J, leaving 10 bases unmatched. This CDR3 region has 15 residues. CDR3 bases: TGTGCCAGCAGTTTAGTGGGGGACAGGGATATTCCCCAGTACTTC. It yields the protein CASSLVGDRDIPQYF.

This clonotype was seen ten or more times. The chain carries TRBV7-6 and TRBJ2-2, with D possibly matching TRBD1 (5 bases). CDR3 length equals 15 residues. Germline V CDR1 and CDR2: SGHVS, FNYEAQ. Deletions cut 3 bases from V and 4 bases from J, with 12 bases between. The CDR3 nucleotides read TGTGCCAGCAGCTTGGGTACAGGTCTCACCGGGGAGCTGTTTTTT. Translated, it gives CASSLGTGLTGELFF.

The chain links TRBV7-3 to TRBJ2-1; no firm D call. CDR3 length: 15 residues. Germline values: CDR1 SGHTA, CDR2 FQGTGA. The ends were cut back, 3 bases at V and 4 bases at J, with 13 bases in the middle. The CDR3 sequence is CASSFSAEPYNEQFF. The CDR3 DNA reads as TGTGCCAGCAGCTTTTCCGCAGAACCGTACAATGAGCAGTTCTTC.

This clonotype was recorded at least ten times. The rearrangement uses TRBV9 and TRBJ2-7, with 9 positions matching TRBD1. CDR1 and CDR2 from the germline V gene are SGDLS and YYNGEE. The V gene end was trimmed by 1 base and the J gene end by 5 bases; junction bases not matched to a gene: 4. The CDR3 sequence is 14 residues long. The DNA for the CDR3 is TGTGCCAGCAGCGTATGGGACAGGGACCACGAGCAGTACTTC. Protein product: CASSVWDRDHEQYF.

This clonotype turned up a few times. This chain joins TRBV5-1 and TRBJ2-2; 9 bases are shared with TRBD1. Germline trimming cut 1 base from V and 6 bases from J; bases unmatched to any gene: 7. Germline V gives CDR1 SGHRS, CDR2 YFSETQ. The CDR3 has 16 residues. The CDR3 sequence is CASSLKWTGEPGELFF. The CDR3 bases are TGCGCCAGCAGCTTGAAATGGACAGGGGAACCCGGGGAGCTGTTTTTT.

This clonotype was counted many times. The chain joins TRBV2 to TRBJ2-5, with TRBD2 matching 7 bases. CDR1 is SNHLY, CDR2 FYNNEI, per germline. The V gene end was trimmed by 8 bases and the J gene end by 5 bases; junction bases not matched to a gene: 11. The CDR3 loop spans 14 amino acids. CDR3 sequence (DNA): TGTGCCAGCGACGGAGCGGGATGGGTCGAGACCCAGTACTTC. Amino acids: CASDGAGWVETQYF.

This clonotype has ten or more counts. V usage is TRBV5-4 and J usage is TRBJ1-1, with 7 positions matching TRBD1. V dropped 4 bases and J dropped 0; count of bases not matched to a gene: 3. CDR1 is SGHNT and CDR2 is YYREEE in the germline V gene (reference sequence). The CDR3 totals 14 residues. The CDR3 is CASSPDRMNTEAFF. In nucleotides, the CDR3 is TGTGCCAGCAGCCCGGACAGGATGAACACTGAAGCTTTCTTT.

Concerning this clonotype: This could be a read error, since a much larger clone is one nucleotide away. The missing conserved phenylalanine or tryptophan at the end of this CDR3 makes a read error likely. This chain joins TRBV9 and TRBJ1-4; the match to TRBD1 covers 8 bases. J gave up 8 bases and V 3 bases, and 9 bases lay outside the gene matches. Per germline, CDR1 SGDLS and CDR2 YYNGEE. There are 15 residues in the CDR3. The CDR3 is CASSAGGQVWEKLFS. The CDR3 region has the DNA TGTGCCAGCAGCGCAGGGGGACAGGTATGGGAAAAACTGTTTTCT.

In its sample, this clonotype was seen many times. The V call is TRBV5-1, the J call TRBJ1-1, with a possible D match to TRBD1 (5 bases). Trimming pared 4 bases from V and 6 bases from J, leaving 16 bases between. There are 14 residues in the CDR3. Germline values: CDR1 SGHRS, CDR2 YFSETQ. CDR3 sequence: CASSLGGTGSEAFF. The CDR3, as DNA: TGCGCCAGCAGCCTTGGAGGGACTGGGTCTGAAGCTTTCTTT. Filled out from reference TRBV5-1 and TRBJ1-1, the complete variable domain reads KAGVTQTPRYLIKTRGQQVTLSCSPISGHRSVSWYQQTPGQGLQFLFEYFSETQRNKGNFPGRFSGRQFSNSRSEMNVSTLELGDSALYLCASSLGGTGSEAFFGQGTRLTVV.

In this sample, this clonotype turned up a few times. This chain connects TRBV5-1 to TRBJ2-5; D might be TRBD1 (6 bases). CDR1 and CDR2 from the germline V gene are SGHRS and YFSETQ. V was clipped by 7 bases and J by 0 bases, with 13 bases between them. This CDR3 contains 14 residues. DNA of the CDR3: TGCGCCAGCGGCACGGGGACATACCAAGAGACCCAGTACTTC. Translated, it gives CASGTGTYQETQYF.